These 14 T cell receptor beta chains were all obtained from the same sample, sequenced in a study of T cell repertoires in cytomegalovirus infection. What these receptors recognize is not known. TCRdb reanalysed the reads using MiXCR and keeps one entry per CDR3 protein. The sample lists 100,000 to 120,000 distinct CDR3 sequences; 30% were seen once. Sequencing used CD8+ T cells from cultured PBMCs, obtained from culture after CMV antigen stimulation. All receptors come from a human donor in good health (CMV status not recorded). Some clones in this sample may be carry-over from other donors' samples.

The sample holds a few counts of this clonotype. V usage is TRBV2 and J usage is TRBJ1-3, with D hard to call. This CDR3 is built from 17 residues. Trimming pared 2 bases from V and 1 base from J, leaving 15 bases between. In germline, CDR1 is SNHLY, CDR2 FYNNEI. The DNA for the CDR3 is TGTGCCAGCAGTGAATTCCAGGCCGCCGCTTCTGGAAACACCATATATTTT. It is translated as CASSEFQAAASGNTIYF.

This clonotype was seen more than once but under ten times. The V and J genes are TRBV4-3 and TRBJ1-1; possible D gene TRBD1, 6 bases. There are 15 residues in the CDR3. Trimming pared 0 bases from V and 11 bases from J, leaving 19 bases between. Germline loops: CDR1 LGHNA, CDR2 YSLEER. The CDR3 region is CASSQDRLGGLLAFF. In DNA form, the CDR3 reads TGCGCCAGCAGCCAAGATAGGTTGGGGGGCTTGTTGGCTTTCTTT.

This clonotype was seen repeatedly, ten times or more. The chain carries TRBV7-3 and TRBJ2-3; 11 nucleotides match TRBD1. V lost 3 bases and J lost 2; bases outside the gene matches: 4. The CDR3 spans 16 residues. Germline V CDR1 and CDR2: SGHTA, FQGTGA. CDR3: CASSLDRGRPTDTQYF. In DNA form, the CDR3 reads TGTGCCAGCAGCTTGGACAGGGGGCGGCCCACAGATACGCAGTATTTT.

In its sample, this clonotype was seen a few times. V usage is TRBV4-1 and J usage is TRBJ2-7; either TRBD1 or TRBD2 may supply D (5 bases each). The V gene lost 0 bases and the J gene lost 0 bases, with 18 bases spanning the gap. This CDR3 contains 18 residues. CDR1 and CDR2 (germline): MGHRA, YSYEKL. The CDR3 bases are TGCGCCAGCAGCCAAGATCCCTCCCCGGGGCCGAGCTCCTACGAGCAGTACTTC. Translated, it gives CASSQDPSPGPSSYEQYF.

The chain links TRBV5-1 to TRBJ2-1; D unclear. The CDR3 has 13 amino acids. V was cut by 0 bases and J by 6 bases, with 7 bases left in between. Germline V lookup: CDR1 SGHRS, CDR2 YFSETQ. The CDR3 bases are TGCGCCAGCAGCTTGGCGCCTGTCAATGAGCAGTTCTTC. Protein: CASSLAPVNEQFF.

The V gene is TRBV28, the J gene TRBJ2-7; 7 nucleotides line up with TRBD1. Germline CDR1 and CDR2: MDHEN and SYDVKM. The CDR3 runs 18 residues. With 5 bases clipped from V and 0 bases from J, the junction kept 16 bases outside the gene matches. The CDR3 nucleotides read TGTGCCAGCAGTAACCCGACAGGGCTATATACCAACTCCTACGAGCAGTACTTC. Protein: CASSNPTGLYTNSYEQYF.

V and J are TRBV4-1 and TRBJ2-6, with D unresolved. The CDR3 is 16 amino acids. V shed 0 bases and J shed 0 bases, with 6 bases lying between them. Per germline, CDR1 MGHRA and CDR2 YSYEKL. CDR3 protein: CASSQEVLSGANVLTF. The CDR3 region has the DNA TGCGCCAGCAGCCAAGAGGTTCTCTCTGGGGCCAACGTCCTGACTTTC.

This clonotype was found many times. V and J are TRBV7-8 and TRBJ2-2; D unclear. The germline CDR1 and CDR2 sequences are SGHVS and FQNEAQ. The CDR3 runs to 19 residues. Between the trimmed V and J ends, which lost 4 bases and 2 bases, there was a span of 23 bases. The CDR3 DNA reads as TGTGCCAGCAGCTCGAATTTTCTACCGGGTGCCCTTAACACCGGGGAGCTGTTTTTT. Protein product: CASSSNFLPGALNTGELFF.

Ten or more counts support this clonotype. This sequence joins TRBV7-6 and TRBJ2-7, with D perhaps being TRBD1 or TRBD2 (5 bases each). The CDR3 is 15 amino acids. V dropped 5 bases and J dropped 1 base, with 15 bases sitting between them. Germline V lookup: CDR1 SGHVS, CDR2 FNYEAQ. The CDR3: CASSPRDGGSYEQYF. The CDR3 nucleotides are TGTGCCAGCAGCCCCCGGGACGGCGGGTCCTACGAGCAGTACTTC.

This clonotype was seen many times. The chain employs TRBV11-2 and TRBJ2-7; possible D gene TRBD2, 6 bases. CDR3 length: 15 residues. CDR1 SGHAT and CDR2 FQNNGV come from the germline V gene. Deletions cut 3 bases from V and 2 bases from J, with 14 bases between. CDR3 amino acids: CASSLGGTDTYEQYF. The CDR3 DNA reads TGTGCCAGCAGCTTGGGCGGGACGGACACCTACGAGCAGTACTTC.

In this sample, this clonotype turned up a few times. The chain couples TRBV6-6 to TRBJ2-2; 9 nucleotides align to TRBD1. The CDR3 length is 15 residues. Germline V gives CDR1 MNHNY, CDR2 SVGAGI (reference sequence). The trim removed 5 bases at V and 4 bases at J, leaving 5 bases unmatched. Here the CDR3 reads CASSPDRGTTGELFF. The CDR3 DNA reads TGTGCCAGCAGTCCTGACAGGGGGACCACCGGGGAGCTGTTTTTT.

DNA of the CDR3: TGTGCCAGCAGCTTAGGTTCCGATGAGCAGTTCTTC. This encodes CASSLGSDEQFF. This rearrangement joins TRBV11-2 to TRBJ2-1; no definite D call. The germline CDR1 and CDR2 sequences are SGHAT and FQNNGV. The CDR3 sequence is 12 residues long. The V and J ends lost 1 base and 8 bases respectively, with 6 bases between them.

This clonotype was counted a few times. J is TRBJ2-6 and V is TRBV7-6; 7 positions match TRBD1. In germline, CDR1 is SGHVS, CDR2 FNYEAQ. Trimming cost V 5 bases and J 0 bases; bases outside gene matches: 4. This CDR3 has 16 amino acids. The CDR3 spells CASSPRDSSGANVLTF. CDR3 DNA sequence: TGTGCCAGCAGCCCACGGGACAGCTCTGGGGCCAACGTCCTGACTTTC.

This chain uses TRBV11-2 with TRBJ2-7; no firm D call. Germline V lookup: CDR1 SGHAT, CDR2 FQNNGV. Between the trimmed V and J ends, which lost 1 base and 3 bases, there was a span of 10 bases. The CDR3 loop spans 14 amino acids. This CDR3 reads CASSLGGIDYEQYF. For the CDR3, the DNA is TGTGCCAGCAGCTTAGGGGGAATCGACTACGAGCAGTACTTC. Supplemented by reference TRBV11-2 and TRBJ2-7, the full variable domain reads EAGVAQSPRYKIIEKRQSVAFWCNPISGHATLYWYQQILGQGPKLLIQFQNNGVVDDSQLPKDRFSAERLKGVDSTLKIQPAKLEDSAVYLCASSLGGIDYEQYFGPGTRLTVT.